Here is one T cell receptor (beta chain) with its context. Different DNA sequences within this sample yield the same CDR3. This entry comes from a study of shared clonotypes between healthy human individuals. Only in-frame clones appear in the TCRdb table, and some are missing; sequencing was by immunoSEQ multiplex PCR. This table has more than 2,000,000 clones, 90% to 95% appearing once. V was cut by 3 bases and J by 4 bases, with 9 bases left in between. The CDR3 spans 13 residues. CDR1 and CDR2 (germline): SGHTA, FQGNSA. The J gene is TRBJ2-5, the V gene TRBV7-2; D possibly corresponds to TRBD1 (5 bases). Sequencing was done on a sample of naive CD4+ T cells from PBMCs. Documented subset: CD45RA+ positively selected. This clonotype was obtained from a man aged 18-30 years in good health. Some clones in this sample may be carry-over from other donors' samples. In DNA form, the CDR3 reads TGTGCCAGCAGCTTTGGTCAGGGAGAGACCCAGTACTTC. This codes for CASSFGQGETQYF.